These T cell receptor beta chains were read from a single sample in a study of a mutant IDH1 vaccine in newly diagnosed glioma. Assay: immunoSEQ multiplex PCR; the TCRdb copy retains only in-frame clones and omits some. The sample has about 48,000 clones, around 80% seen once. No antigen has been identified for these receptors. The sample consisted of PBMCs, taken from a glioma patient whose treatment included an IDH1 peptide vaccine. All receptors derive from a man between 40 and 49 years old with glioma. Each CDR3 is given with its conserved first and last residue. The D gene is left open where the match is weak. Where a row states a size, it is once, few, many or the class of an expanded clone; other rows omit it.

NA	NA	TRBV4-2	TRBJ1-5	TGTGCCAGCAGCCAAGGCACAGTCAGCAATCAGCCCCAGCATTTT	CASSQGTVSNQPQHF
NA	NA	TRBV27	TRBJ2-3	TGTGCCAGCAGTTTATACAGGGTGAGCACAGATACGCAGTATTTT	CASSLYRVSTDTQYF
NA	TRBD2	TRBV19	TRBJ2-5	TGTGCCAGTAGTCGGACTAGTTCCCGGGAGACCCAGTACTTC	CASSRTSSRETQYF
once	TRBD2	TRBV2	TRBJ2-3	TGTGCCAGCAGTGCTAGCGGGGGGAGCACAGATACGCAGTATTTT	CASSASGGSTDTQYF
NA	NA	TRBV19	TRBJ1-2	TGTGCCAGTAGTACCCCCTCTGGCTACACCTTC	CASSTPSGYTF
NA	NA	TRBV4-1	TRBJ2-7	TGCGCCAGCAGCCAAGTGTGGGGGAGGACCTACGAGCAGTACTTC	CASSQVWGRTYEQYF
NA	NA	TRBV2	TRBJ1-2	TGTGCCAGCAAGGCGATAACGGGGGGGGTGGAATTAGGCTATGGCTACACCTTC	CASKAITGGVELGYGYTF
NA	TRBD2	TRBV9	TRBJ2-2	TGTGCCAGCAGCGGAAGACTAGCGGGGGCCACCGGGGAGCTGTTTTTT	CASSGRLAGATGELFF
NA	NA	TRBV29-1	TRBJ1-1	TGCAGCGTTGGGGGGAGAACAGAGAACACTGAAGCTTTCTTT	CSVGGRTENTEAFF
few	NA	TRBV5-1	TRBJ1-6	TGCGCCAGCAGCTTGGTAGGGTCGCAGAATTCACCCCTCCACTTT	CASSLVGSQNSPLHF
NA	TRBD1	TRBV7-8	TRBJ2-7	TGTGCCAGCAGCCCGACAGGGGACTACGAGCAGTACTTC	CASSPTGDYEQYF
NA	NA	TRBV29-1	TRBJ2-3	TGCAGCGTTGCAGCGGAAACAGATACGCAGTATTTT	CSVAAETDTQYF
NA	TRBD1	TRBV19	TRBJ1-4	TGTGCCAGTGCAGGACAGGTGAATGAAAAACTGTTTTTT	CASAGQVNEKLFF
NA	NA	TRBV18	TRBJ2-3	TGTGCCAGCTCACCAACAAGCACAGATACGCAGTATTTT	CASSPTSTDTQYF
NA	TRBD1	TRBV5-6	TRBJ1-2	TGTGCCAGCTTTCGGACAGGGTACTATGGCTACACCTTC	CASFRTGYYGYTF
NA	TRBD1	TRBV10-2	TRBJ1-1	TGCGCCAGCAGTCGACAGGGAAGCGAAGCTTTCTTT	CASSRQGSEAFF
NA	NA	TRBV25-1	TRBJ1-1	TGTGCCAGCAGTATATGGGACATAGGGATGAACACTGAAGCTTTCTTT	CASSIWDIGMNTEAFF
once	TRBD2	TRBV5-1	TRBJ2-4	TGCGCCAGCAGCTTGGCCGGGACTAGCCCGGCGGACATTCAGTACTTC	CASSLAGTSPADIQYF
few	NA	TRBV19	TRBJ1-5	TGTGCCAGTAGTCCTTCGACAGAATACTATAGCAATCAGCCCCAGCATTTT	CASSPSTEYYSNQPQHF
NA	NA	TRBV27	TRBJ2-2	TGTGCCAGCAGTCAGAACAGGGACACCGGGGAGCTGTTTTTT	CASSQNRDTGELFF
NA	TRBD1	TRBV19	TRBJ1-1	TGTGCCAGTAGTATTACGGGGACAGGGAGGGCCGGCACTGAAGCTTTCTTT	CASSITGTGRAGTEAFF
NA	TRBD1	TRBV30	TRBJ1-6	TGTGCCTGGAGTTCCCTCAGGGGGCAGAGCTCCTATAATTCACCCCTCCACTTT	CAWSSLRGQSSYNSPLHF
NA	TRBD1	TRBV7-8	TRBJ2-7	TGTGCCAGCAGCTTAGCACTGGGACAGTCTGGGGCCTACTACGAGCAGTACTTC	CASSLALGQSGAYYEQYF
NA	NA	TRBV5-1	TRBJ1-6	TGCGCCAGCAGCTTGGGTGACTTAGATTCACCCCTCCACTTT	CASSLGDLDSPLHF
NA	NA	TRBV29-1	TRBJ1-2	TGCAGCGCCGAGACCCAATCCTATGGCTACACCTTC	CSAETQSYGYTF
once	TRBD2	TRBV23-1	TRBJ2-1	TGCGCCAGCAGTCAATTCGGACTAGCGGGGGGGAACAATGAGCAGTTCTTC	CASSQFGLAGGNNEQFF
NA	TRBD1	TRBV11-2	TRBJ1-1	TGTGCCAGCAGCCTAGCAGGGGGCTTTCGAGCTTTCTTT	CASSLAGGFRAFF
NA	TRBD1	TRBV5-4	TRBJ1-2	TGTGCCAGCAGCGGATGGGGACAGGGGGCCTATGGCTACACCTTC	CASSGWGQGAYGYTF
once	NA	TRBV2	TRBJ2-6	TGTGCCAGCATCAATAACAGGGTTGCTGGGGCCAACGTCCTGACTTTC	CASINNRVAGANVLTF
NA	NA	TRBV5-1	TRBJ1-1	TGCGCCAGCAGCCCTGGCTTGGGACTATCGGAAGGGACTGAAGCTTTCTTT	CASSPGLGLSEGTEAFF
NA	NA	TRBV6-6	TRBJ1-1	TGTGCCAGCAACGTGGGACAAGGCCCTGCGAACACTGAAGCTTTCTTT	CASNVGQGPANTEAFF
few	NA	TRBV29-1	TRBJ1-2	TGCAGCGTTGAAGGGACCCCTGGGAGCTACACCTTC	CSVEGTPGSYTF
few	NA	TRBV4-1	TRBJ1-1	TGCGCCAGCAGCCATAGTAGGGGAAACACTGAAGCTTTCTTT	CASSHSRGNTEAFF
NA	TRBD1	TRBV19	TRBJ1-2	TGTGCCAGCACATGGGACAGCGATTATGGCTACACCTTC	CASTWDSDYGYTF
NA	TRBD1	TRBV19	TRBJ2-3	TGTGCCAGTAGCACGGGACAGGGGTGGGGTGATACGCAGTATTTT	CASSTGQGWGDTQYF
NA	NA	TRBV6-5	TRBJ1-2	TGTGCCAGCAGGGAGCACACCACTAACTATGGCTACACCTTC	CASREHTTNYGYTF
NA	NA	TRBV19	TRBJ1-2	TGTGCCAGTAGTGTCGGGACACTTAACTATGGCTACACCTTC	CASSVGTLNYGYTF
NA	NA	TRBV7-8	TRBJ2-1	TGTGCCAGCGGAACGGGGGAGAGCTCCTACAATGAGCAGTTCTTC	CASGTGESSYNEQFF
NA	NA	TRBV23-1	TRBJ1-6	TGCGCCAGCCATACAGGACATCCGGCCTCACCCCTCCACTTT	CASHTGHPASPLHF
once	NA	TRBV6-1	TRBJ1-6	TGTGCCAGCAGTGGGGTTAATCCGGAGGTTTCACCCCTCCACTTT	CASSGVNPEVSPLHF
NA	NA	TRBV18	TRBJ2-1	TGTGCCAGCTCACCCAACACAGGGCTAAGCTCCTACAATGAGCAGTTCTTC	CASSPNTGLSSYNEQFF
NA	NA	TRBV7-8	TRBJ1-1	TGTGCCAGCAGCTCCTCGGGCCCTGAAGCTTTCTTT	CASSSSGPEAFF
NA	NA	TRBV14	TRBJ1-4	TGTGCCAGCAGCCAATCCCCCACTGCTGAAAAACTGTTTTTT	CASSQSPTAEKLFF